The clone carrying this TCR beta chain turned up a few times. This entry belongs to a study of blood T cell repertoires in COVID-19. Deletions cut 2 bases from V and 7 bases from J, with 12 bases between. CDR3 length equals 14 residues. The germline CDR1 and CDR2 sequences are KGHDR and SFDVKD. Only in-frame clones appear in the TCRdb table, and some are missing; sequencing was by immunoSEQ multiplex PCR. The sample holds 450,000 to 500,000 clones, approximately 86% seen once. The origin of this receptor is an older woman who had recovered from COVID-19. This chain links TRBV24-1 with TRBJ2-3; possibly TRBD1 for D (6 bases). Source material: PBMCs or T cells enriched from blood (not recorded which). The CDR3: CATSDSQGSHTQYF. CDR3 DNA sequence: TGTGCCACCAGTGATTCACAGGGTTCTCATACGCAGTATTTT.